The clone carrying this TCR beta chain was detected a few times. The target antigen is unknown. The data were produced by immunoSEQ multiplex PCR, yet TCRdb's version contains in-frame clones alone and is incomplete. Here the sample spans about 680,000 clones, 92% being singletons. Naive CD8 isolation took CD45RO-negative cells positively selected for CCR7 and excluded terminally differentiated effector memory CD45RA+ cells. The sample belongs to a study of shared clonotypes between healthy human individuals. Notes on the study in general: In contrast to clonotypes shared by all four donors, non-shared clonotypes had lower generation probabilities.

The receptor's source is a man under 40 in good health. The sequencing sample was made of naive CD8+ T cells sorted from blood.

The chain's CDR3 is CASSVMSTDTQYF. The DNA for the CDR3 is TGTGCCAGCAGTGTTATGAGCACAGATACGCAGTATTTT. V usage is TRBV2 and J usage is TRBJ2-3; D remains unclear. This CDR3 has 13 residues. Trimming removed 4 bases at V and 0 bases at J, with 5 bases between. Germline-derived CDR1 and CDR2 are SNHLY and FYNNEI.